Given below is one TCR beta chain in context. Clones were read by immunoSEQ multiplex PCR, and TCRdb kept only the in-frame ones, dropping some. Here the sample spans about 130,000 clones, more than 80% being singletons. This sample is part of a study of blood T cell repertoires in COVID-19. In the study overall: The United States, Italy and Spain supplied acute and convalescent COVID-19 samples.

Seattle cases were enrolled at active infection and followed longitudinally. Between the trimmed V and J ends, which lost 2 bases and 0 bases, there was a span of 11 bases. Germline CDR1 SGHTA, CDR2 FQGTGA. The CDR3 covers 15 residues. This TCR derives from a woman of 80 years or more with COVID-19, enrolled during active disease. This chain links TRBV7-3 with TRBJ2-7, with D perhaps TRBD2 (7 bases). The specimen sequenced was peripheral blood. The CDR3 region is CASSLSAGASYEQYF. The CDR3 DNA reads as TGTGCCAGCAGCTTATCCGCGGGGGCCTCCTACGAGCAGTACTTC. Full variable domain (remainder filled in from reference TRBV7-3 and TRBJ2-7): GAGVSQTPSNKVTEKGKYVELRCDPISGHTALYWYRQSLGQGPEFLIYFQGTGAADDSGLPNDRFFAVRPEGSVSTLKIQRTERGDSAVYLCASSLSAGASYEQYFGPGTRLTVT.